The 19 T cell receptor beta chains reported below all come from one sample, sequenced in a study of T-cell reconstitution after alpha-beta-depleted transplantation in children. During its preparation, the TCRbeta library received unique molecular identifiers. Each CDR3 protein gets one entry after TCRdb re-called the PCR reads with MiXCR. The data hold fewer than 400,000 distinct CDR3 sequences, with roughly 22% observed a single time. Sample: PBMCs from the stem cell graft donor, taken from the stem cell graft. These receptors were taken from a human donor who donated a stem cell graft to a child with acute myeloid leukemia.

The gene calls are TRBV20-1 and TRBJ1-6; TRBD1 aligns across 12 bases. CDR1 and CDR2 from the germline V gene are DFQATT and SNEGSKA (reference sequence). The V and J ends lost 6 bases and 9 bases, in that order; junction bases with no gene match: 15. The CDR3 has 17 amino acids. In DNA form, the CDR3 reads TGCAGTGCCCGGGACAGGGGGCGCTTGCTCTCGGGTTCACCCCTCCACTTT. Its translation: CSARDRGRLLSGSPLHF.

The gene calls are TRBV9 and TRBJ2-5; D is ambiguous. This CDR3 spans 14 amino acids. With 0 bases removed from V and 2 bases from J, the gap between germline ends came to 8 bases. The V gene's germline CDR1 is SGDLS and CDR2 YYNGEE. The CDR3 sequence is CASSVGATQETQYF. In DNA form, the CDR3 reads TGTGCCAGCAGCGTAGGTGCAACGCAAGAGACCCAGTACTTC.

The table lists this clonotype with a few counts. The CDR3 loop reads CASSSDRGHGYTF. The CDR3 region has the DNA TGCGCCAGCAGTTCGGACAGGGGGCATGGCTACACCTTC. The chain links TRBV5-1 to TRBJ1-2, with 11 bases fitting TRBD1. V dropped 5 bases and J dropped 6; count of bases not matched to a gene: 3. The CDR3 runs 13 residues. Germline assignment: CDR1 SGHRS and CDR2 YFSETQ. Looking up the rest from reference TRBV5-1 and TRBJ1-2 gives the full variable domain: KAGVTQTPRYLIKTRGQQVTLSCSPISGHRSVSWYQQTPGQGLQFLFEYFSETQRNKGNFPGRFSGRQFSNSRSEMNVSTLELGDSALYLCASSSDRGHGYTFGSGTRLTVV.

A few counts support this clonotype. V gene TRBV7-6 combines with J gene TRBJ2-7, with 11 bases lining up with TRBD2. The V gene's germline CDR1 is SGHVS and CDR2 FNYEAQ. The CDR3 contains 18 residues. The trim removed 1 base at V and 1 base at J, leaving 9 bases unmatched. In DNA form, the CDR3 reads TGTGCCAGCAGCTTAGAGCCTCCACTAGCGGGAGTTTCCTACGAGCAGTACTTC. Encoded protein: CASSLEPPLAGVSYEQYF.

There are a few counts of this clonotype. The chain recombines TRBV12-3 or TRBV12-4 with TRBJ2-1, with D possibly matching TRBD2 (6 bases). V dropped 3 bases and J dropped 2 bases, with 14 bases sitting between them. This CDR3 has 16 residues. In DNA form, the CDR3 reads TGTGCCAGCAGTTTCCCAGGCGGGGTAGCCTACAATGAGCAGTTCTTC. It encodes CASSFPGGVAYNEQFF.

The CDR3 loop reads CASSGFAGELFF. CDR3 nucleotides: TGTGCCAGCAGCGGTTTCGCCGGGGAGCTGTTTTTT. The chain combines TRBV2 with TRBJ2-2, with D unresolved. Trimming cost V 6 bases and J 6 bases, with 8 bases left between them. CDR1 SNHLY and CDR2 FYNNEI come from the germline V gene. CDR3 length equals 12 residues.

This clonotype was seen only a few times. J is TRBJ1-4 and V is TRBV3-1; D not resolved. Germline V gene lookup returns CDR1 LGHDT and CDR2 YNNKEL (reference sequence). V shed 0 bases and J shed 4 bases, with 15 bases lying between them. The CDR3 has 17 amino acids. The CDR3 coding sequence is TGTGCCAGCAGCCAAGAGATACGGGCAGTCCTTAATGAAAAACTGTTTTTT. It specifies CASSQEIRAVLNEKLFF.

This clonotype was detected a few times. The J gene is TRBJ2-1, the V gene TRBV20-1; TRBD2 aligns across 9 bases. The germline V gene has CDR1 DFQATT and CDR2 SNEGSKA (reference sequence). The CDR3 contains 15 residues. J lost 0 bases, V lost 6 bases, and 6 bases had no gene match. This CDR3 reads CSATGLALSYNEQFF. CDR3 bases: TGCAGTGCCACAGGACTAGCGCTCTCCTACAATGAGCAGTTCTTC.

This clonotype was found many times. V usage is TRBV20-1 and J usage is TRBJ2-7; the D call may be TRBD1 or TRBD2 (6 bases each). Trimming removed 6 bases at V and 4 bases at J, with 16 bases between. Germline CDR1 and CDR2: DFQATT and SNEGSKA (reference sequence). The CDR3 extends over 13 amino acids. The chain's CDR3 is CSAPVGGLYEQYF. The CDR3 coding sequence is TGCAGTGCCCCCGTGGGGGGCCTATACGAGCAGTACTTC.

This sequence joins TRBV29-1 and TRBJ2-7, with D unclear. With 4 bases removed from V and 5 bases from J, the gap between germline ends came to 6 bases. The CDR3 runs 10 residues. In germline, CDR1 is SQVTM, CDR2 ANQGSEA. CDR3 nucleotide sequence: TGCAGCGTTGGGGCAAACGAGCAGTACTTC. Its protein is CSVGANEQYF.

The chain uses TRBV3-1 and TRBJ2-7, with TRBD2 matching 7 bases. The junction had 5 bases not matched to a gene; V was cut back by 6 bases and J by 3 bases. CDR1 LGHDT and CDR2 YNNKEL come from the germline V gene (reference sequence). The CDR3 loop spans 13 amino acids. Here the CDR3 DNA reads TGTGCCAGCAGGGGAGGGACGCACTACGAGCAGTACTTC. This codes for CASRGGTHYEQYF.

This clonotype was counted between two and nine times. The chain carries TRBV20-1 and TRBJ1-5; D is possibly TRBD1 (6 bases). CDR3 length equals 16 residues. V lost 3 bases and J lost 2, with 17 bases in between. Germline-derived CDR1 and CDR2 are DFQATT and SNEGSKA (reference sequence). The CDR3 protein is CSASVTGLGRNQPQHF. The CDR3 nucleotides read TGCAGTGCTAGTGTTACAGGGTTAGGGCGCAATCAGCCCCAGCATTTT.

This clonotype was detected only a few times. This sequence joins TRBV5-1 and TRBJ2-7; 9 nucleotides align to TRBD2. V shed 0 bases and J 4 bases; nucleotides not matched to a gene: 8. Germline CDR1 and CDR2: SGHRS and YFSETQ. CDR3 length: 16 residues. In nucleotides, the CDR3 is TGCGCCAGCAGCTTGGGTGCTAGCGGGAAGAAATACGAGCAGTACTTC. Translating gives CASSLGASGKKYEQYF.

The CDR3 DNA follows: TGTGCCAGCAGCTTAGAGGGGGGATCCAATTCACCCCTCCACTTT. Residues: CASSLEGGSNSPLHF. V usage is TRBV7-2 and J usage is TRBJ1-6; a possible D gene is TRBD1 (6 bases). The germline V gene encodes CDR1 SGHTA and CDR2 FQGNSA. V was shortened by 1 base and J by 7 bases, with 11 bases between the two germline ends. This CDR3 is built from 15 residues.

This clonotype appeared many times. The rearrangement links TRBV20-1 to TRBJ2-7; D remains ambiguous. The CDR3 is 12 amino acids. Germline CDR1 reads DFQATT; CDR2 reads SNEGSKA (reference sequence). V was trimmed by 5 bases and J by 7 bases, leaving 15 bases between them. The CDR3 DNA sequence: TGCAGTGCTCCCAAACTGAGTTTGGAGCAGTACTTC. As protein: CSAPKLSLEQYF.

This clonotype came up a few times. At one boundary the junction diverges from the germline segment, which might be a read error. The gene calls are TRBV7-3 and TRBJ2-2, with no clear D. Germline V gene data show CDR1 as SGHTA and CDR2 as FQGTGA. CDR3 length: 9 residues. CDR3 sequence reads: CASSPEMFF. CDR3 coding DNA: TGTGCCAGCAGCCCGGAGATGTTTTTT.

This clonotype occurred a few times. The V gene is TRBV5-1, the J gene TRBJ1-4; 7 positions agree with TRBD1. The CDR3 is 16 residues long. CDR1 SGHRS and CDR2 YFSETQ come from the germline V gene. Losses at the gene ends were 0 bases for V and 8 bases for J; bases not matched to a gene: 10. CDR3 residues: CASSLDRGSLSEKLFF. The CDR3 DNA reads as TGCGCCAGCAGCTTGGACAGGGGATCCTTGAGCGAAAAACTGTTTTTT.

The rearrangement uses TRBV20-1 and TRBJ1-2, with D perhaps matching TRBD1 (5 bases). This CDR3 spans 14 amino acids. Germline assignment: CDR1 DFQATT and CDR2 SNEGSKA (reference sequence). Trimming left V 1 base short and J 0 bases short, with 9 bases between. The CDR3 reads CSARGTLANYGYTF. The CDR3 DNA is TGCAGTGCTAGAGGGACATTAGCTAACTATGGCTACACCTTC.

This clonotype showed up many times. The chain links TRBV20-1 to TRBJ2-2, with TRBD2 matching over 10 bases. Trimming cost V 3 bases and J 7 bases; bases outside gene matches: 2. CDR1 is DFQATT, CDR2 SNEGSKA, per germline (reference sequence). The CDR3 consists of 13 residues. CDR3 nucleotides: TGCAGTGCTAGTCTAGCGGGAGTCGGGGAGCTGTTTTTT. It codes for CSASLAGVGELFF.